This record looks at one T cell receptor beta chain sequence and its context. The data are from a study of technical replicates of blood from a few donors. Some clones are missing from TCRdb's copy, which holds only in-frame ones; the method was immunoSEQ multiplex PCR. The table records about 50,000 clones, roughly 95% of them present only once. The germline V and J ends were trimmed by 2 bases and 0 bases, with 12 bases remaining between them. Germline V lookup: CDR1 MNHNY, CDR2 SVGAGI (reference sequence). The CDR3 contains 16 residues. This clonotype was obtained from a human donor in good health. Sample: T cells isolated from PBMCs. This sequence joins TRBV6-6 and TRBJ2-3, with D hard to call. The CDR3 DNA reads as TGTGCCAGCAGTTACGGCGGATCGCAAAGCACAGATACGCAGTATTTT. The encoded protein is CASSYGGSQSTDTQYF.